This is a list of T cell receptor beta chains from one sample in a study of cytomegalovirus exposure and HLA in healthy donors. Clones were sequenced by immunoSEQ multiplex PCR, and TCRdb holds only the in-frame ones, with some missing. The data contain 150,000 to 200,000 clones, about 72% of them seen just once; the ten biggest clones take up approximately 1.4%. Sequencing was performed on PBMCs. The receptor set was obtained from a girl aged 5 to 17 in good health and CMV-seronegative. CDR3s leave out the opening cysteine and the closing phenylalanine or tryptophan. Fields, in order: J gene, V gene, CDR3 protein.

J gene: TRBJ1-1; V gene: TRBV6-1; CDR3 protein: ASDTGTGGRTEAF
J gene: TRBJ1-3; V gene: TRBV2; CDR3 protein: ASRKEGVGNTIY
J gene: TRBJ1-3; V gene: TRBV6-5; CDR3 protein: ASRIIGGNTIY
J gene: TRBJ2-2; V gene: TRBV10-2; CDR3 protein: ATLGTENTGELF
J gene: TRBJ1-4; V gene: TRBV18; CDR3 protein: ASSPYVKVGDEKLF
J gene: TRBJ2-1; V gene: TRBV5-4; CDR3 protein: ASSSQDNEQF
J gene: TRBJ1-1; V gene: TRBV28; CDR3 protein: ASSHRAQYFMNTEAF
J gene: TRBJ2-7; V gene: TRBV30; CDR3 protein: AWVTSAGGDEEQY
J gene: TRBJ2-3; V gene: TRBV5-1; CDR3 protein: ASSLTGTGFTDTQY
J gene: TRBJ2-2; V gene: TRBV27; CDR3 protein: ASSHPSSGGGYTGELF
J gene: TRBJ2-3; V gene: TRBV27; CDR3 protein: ASSSGTRPDTQY
J gene: TRBJ2-5; V gene: TRBV6-1; CDR3 protein: ASSEFNEDPRETQY
J gene: TRBJ2-2; V gene: TRBV12-5; CDR3 protein: ASNGGVNTGELF
J gene: TRBJ2-7; V gene: TRBV4-1; CDR3 protein: ASSHPQRASYEQY
J gene: TRBJ2-2; V gene: TRBV6-5; CDR3 protein: ASSSQGASGELF